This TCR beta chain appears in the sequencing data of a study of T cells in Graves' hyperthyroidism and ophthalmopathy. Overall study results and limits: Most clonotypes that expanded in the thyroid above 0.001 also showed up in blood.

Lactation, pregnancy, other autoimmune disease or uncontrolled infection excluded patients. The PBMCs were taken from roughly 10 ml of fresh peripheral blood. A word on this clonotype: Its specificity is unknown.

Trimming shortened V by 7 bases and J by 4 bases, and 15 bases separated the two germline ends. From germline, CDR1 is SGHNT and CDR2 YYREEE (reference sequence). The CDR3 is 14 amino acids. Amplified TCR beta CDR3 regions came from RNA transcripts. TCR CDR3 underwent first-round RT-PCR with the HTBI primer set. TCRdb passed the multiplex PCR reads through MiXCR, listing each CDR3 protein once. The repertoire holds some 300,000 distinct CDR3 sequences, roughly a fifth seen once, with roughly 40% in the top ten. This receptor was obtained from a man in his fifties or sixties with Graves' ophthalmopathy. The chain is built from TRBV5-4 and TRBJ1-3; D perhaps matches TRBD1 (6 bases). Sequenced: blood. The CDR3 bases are TGTGCCAGCTCCCCCGGACAGATCGGAAACACCATATATTTT. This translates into CASSPGQIGNTIYF.